This is a list of T cell receptor beta chains from one sample in a study of blood T cell repertoires in COVID-19. The repertoire was sequenced with immunoSEQ multiplex PCR; TCRdb's copy has only in-frame clones and lacks some. The data contain approximately 220,000 clones, 80% of them seen just once; the ten biggest clones take up 6.5% to 9%. Source material: PBMCs or T cells enriched from blood (not recorded which). The receptor source for this set is a woman between 40 and 50 years old with acute COVID-19. CDR3s include the opening cysteine and the closing phenylalanine or tryptophan. The order of the fields is J gene, clone size, V gene, D gene, CDR3 protein, CDR3 DNA. A D gene is named only where the DNA matches it firmly. Clone sizes are given selectively: once, few, many, or a class where the clone is expanded.

>TRBJ1-5|.|TRBV6-6|TRBD1
CASSFPRQGGNQPQHF
TGTGCCAGCAGTTTCCCCCGACAGGGTGGCAATCAGCCCCAGCATTTT
>TRBJ2-1|.|TRBV28|TRBD2
CASSGSGSRVYGEQFF
TGTGCCAGCAGCGGTAGCGGGAGTAGGGTCTACGGTGAGCAGTTCTTC
>TRBJ1-5|.|TRBV5-1|.
CASSLDGSSNQPQHF
TGCGCCAGCAGCTTGGACGGGTCTAGCAATCAGCCCCAGCATTTT
>TRBJ1-4|.|TRBV4-3|.
CASSQATAANEKLFF
TGCGCCAGCAGCCAAGCGACGGCGGCTAATGAAAAACTGTTTTTT
>TRBJ2-1|.|TRBV29-1|.
CSPPRRVTYNEQFF
TGCAGCCCCCCCAGGAGGGTCACCTACAATGAGCAGTTCTTC
>TRBJ1-5|.|TRBV28|TRBD1
CASSFLTGTEENQPQHF
TGTGCCAGCAGTTTCCTAACCGGGACAGAGGAGAATCAGCCCCAGCATTTT
>TRBJ2-1|.|TRBV28|.
CASSRVQSGNDEQFF
TGTGCCAGCAGTAGGGTCCAGTCGGGGAACGATGAGCAGTTCTTC
>TRBJ1-1|.|TRBV5-1|.
CASSSLTSDTEAFF
TGCGCCAGCAGCTCTCTCACGTCGGACACTGAAGCTTTCTTT
>TRBJ2-2|few|TRBV24-1|.
CATASLVDTGELFF
TGTGCCACCGCGAGCCTAGTCGACACCGGGGAGCTGTTTTTT
>TRBJ1-1|.|TRBV10-3|TRBD1
CATERAGGSGDTEAFF
TGTGCCACCGAACGGGCAGGGGGCTCAGGGGACACTGAAGCTTTCTTT
>TRBJ1-2|.|TRBV6-5|TRBD1
CASTTTGGDYGYTF
TGTGCCAGCACCACGACAGGGGGCGACTATGGCTACACCTTC
>TRBJ1-4|.|TRBV12-3/TRBV12-4|.
CASSLLARKKLFF
TGTGCCAGCAGTTTACTCGCGAGGAAAAAACTGTTTTTT
>TRBJ2-2|.|TRBV4-1|TRBD1
CASSQDPGQVGGELFF
TGCGCCAGCAGCCAGGACCCGGGACAGGTTGGCGGGGAGCTGTTTTTT
>TRBJ1-2|.|TRBV6-5|.
CASSYQAGDNGYTF
TGTGCCAGCAGTTACCAGGCAGGGGATAATGGCTACACCTTC
>TRBJ2-1|.|TRBV28|TRBD2
CASRRPGLAGYEQFF
TGTGCCAGCAGGCGCCCGGGACTAGCGGGATATGAGCAGTTCTTC
>TRBJ2-7|.|TRBV3-1/TRBV3-2|TRBD1
CASSQALTGAKSYEQYF
TGTGCCAGCAGCCAAGCTCTGACAGGGGCCAAGTCCTACGAGCAGTACTTC
>TRBJ1-4|once|TRBV10-3|.
CAISDSLSTFATNEKLFF
TGTGCCATCAGTGACTCCTTGTCAACATTTGCAACTAATGAAAAACTGTTTTTT
>TRBJ2-7|.|TRBV25-1|TRBD2
CASSEFWGTSGRADEQYF
TGTGCCAGCAGTGAGTTCTGGGGGACTAGCGGGAGGGCCGACGAGCAGTACTTC
>TRBJ2-3|.|TRBV6-5|.
CASRVDTGTDTQYF
TGTGCCAGCAGGGTGGACACCGGCACAGATACGCAGTATTTT
>TRBJ2-7|.|TRBV18|TRBD2
CASSPSRGIAYEQYF
TGTGCCAGCTCACCATCGCGGGGGATCGCCTACGAGCAGTACTTC
>TRBJ2-7|.|TRBV6-2/TRBV6-3|.
CASSTYMSFRRYTYEQYF
TGTGCCAGCAGTACGTACATGAGCTTCCGGAGGTACACCTACGAGCAGTACTTC
>TRBJ2-2|.|TRBV9|.
CASSAPTGDYTGELFF
TGTGCCAGCAGCGCCCCCACCGGGGATTACACCGGGGAGCTGTTTTTT
>TRBJ1-3|few|TRBV9|.
CASSPLGDYSGNTIYF
TGTGCCAGCAGCCCCTTAGGGGACTACTCTGGAAACACCATATATTTT
>TRBJ1-4|few|TRBV28|.
CASRTGTYPTNEKLFF
TGTGCCAGCAGAACAGGAACCTATCCAACTAATGAAAAACTGTTTTTT
>TRBJ2-5|.|TRBV29-1|.
CSVSGVGETQYF
TGCAGCGTTTCCGGGGTGGGAGAGACCCAGTACTTC
>TRBJ1-2|.|TRBV6-5|TRBD1
CASSPLTGGVNGYTF
TGTGCCAGCAGTCCTTTAACAGGGGGTGTAAATGGCTACACCTTC
>TRBJ1-6|.|TRBV11-2|TRBD1
CASSSTGVSPLHF
TGTGCCAGCAGTTCTACAGGGGTTTCACCCCTCCACTTT
>TRBJ2-5|.|TRBV29-1|.
CSVDPRGEETQYF
TGCAGCGTTGATCCTAGGGGTGAGGAGACCCAGTACTTC
>TRBJ1-2|.|TRBV6-2/TRBV6-3|.
CASSLEADYGYTF
TGTGCCAGCAGTTTAGAGGCGGACTATGGCTACACCTTC
>TRBJ1-5|.|TRBV12-3/TRBV12-4|.
CASSLMDTQPQHF
TGTGCCAGCAGTTTAATGGACACTCAGCCCCAGCATTTT
>TRBJ1-1|.|TRBV11-2|TRBD1
CASSLDNPDRGNTEAFF
TGTGCCAGCAGCTTAGATAACCCGGACAGGGGCAACACTGAAGCTTTCTTT
>TRBJ2-1|.|TRBV30|.
CAWLGLYNEQFF
TGTGCCTGGCTGGGACTCTACAATGAGCAGTTCTTC
>TRBJ2-7|.|TRBV6-5|TRBD1
CASKRTGGTGEQYF
TGTGCCAGCAAACGGACAGGGGGGACGGGCGAGCAGTACTTC
>TRBJ1-1|few|TRBV28|TRBD1
CASRGTGRFEAFF
TGTGCCAGCAGAGGGACAGGGCGTTTTGAAGCTTTCTTT
>TRBJ1-5|.|TRBV4-1|TRBD1
CASSQMGQYQPQHF
TGCGCCAGCAGCCAAATGGGACAGTATCAGCCCCAGCATTTT
>TRBJ2-1|.|TRBV19|.
CASSIGARGNEQFF
TGTGCCAGTAGTATAGGGGCCAGGGGCAATGAGCAGTTCTTC
>TRBJ1-3|.|TRBV24-1|.
CATSDPGTMGNTIYF
TGTGCCACCAGTGATCCCGGTACGATGGGAAACACCATATATTTT